This T cell receptor (beta chain) derives from a study of blood T cell repertoires in COVID-19. Across the whole study: The analysed material was cDNA or gDNA that came from T cells, B-cell-depleted T cells, or PBMCs.

Germline V gene sequence: CDR1 KGHSH, CDR2 LQKENI. The CDR3 is 13 amino acids. V was shortened by 0 bases and J by 3 bases, with 6 bases between the two germline ends. Original processing methods: Estimation of nucleated cell counts relied on the amplification of reference gene primers. This table comes from immunoSEQ multiplex PCR, and its TCRdb copy is limited to in-frame clones, with some not included. D and trimming come from the DNA, and the V and J calls and clone size come from that table. The sample lists about 370,000 clones; approximately 88% were seen once. Patients of the Seattle cohort, enrolled during active infection, were followed longitudinally. As for this clone: The sample contains more than one DNA sequence encoding this CDR3.

Sample: peripheral blood. The source of this sequence is a woman under 40 with COVID-19, enrolled during active disease. V is TRBV18 and J is TRBJ2-7; weak D call: TRBD2 (6 bases). Written as DNA, the CDR3 is TGTGCCAGCTCACCACCCGGGGGCTACGAGCAGTACTTC. It encodes CASSPPGGYEQYF.